The rows below give T cell receptor beta chains drawn from one sample of a study of OX40 agonist ivuxolimab in advanced cancers. Generated by immunoSEQ multiplex PCR, the TCRdb table keeps only in-frame clones and is missing some. The repertoire holds about 140,000 clones, with 93% as singletons. This material consisted of CD4+ or CD8+ T cells sorted from blood, taken in a trial of the OX40 agonist ivuxolimab. The receptors originated from an adult with an advanced solid tumor such as melanoma, head and neck, liver or kidney cancer. Each CDR3 is given with its conserved first and last residue. Each record gives: CDR3 DNA, CDR3 protein, clone size, D gene, V gene, CDR3 length, J gene. The D gene is left open where the match is weak. Some rows mark clone size as missing; the rest say once, few, many or name a class of expanded clone.

TGTGCCAGCAGCTCCCGGACAGGATCGAACACCGGGGAGCTGTTTTTT | CASSSRTGSNTGELFF | NA | TRBD1 | TRBV7-2 | 16 | TRBJ2-2
TGTGCCAGCAGTCGCAGGGGTAGCGGTAACAATGAGCAGTTCTTC | CASSRRGSGNNEQFF | NA | NA | TRBV6-1 | 15 | TRBJ2-1
TGTGCCAGCAGTTTTAACAGGGGAAACATTCAGTACTTC | CASSFNRGNIQYF | NA | TRBD1 | TRBV28 | 13 | TRBJ2-4
TGTGCCAGCAGGCTAAACAGGGGAGGAGAAAAACTGTTTTTT | CASRLNRGGEKLFF | NA | TRBD1 | TRBV28 | 14 | TRBJ1-4
TGCGCCAGCAGTGAAAAGAGCTCTGGGGCCAACGTCCTGACTTTC | CASSEKSSGANVLTF | NA | NA | TRBV10-2 | 15 | TRBJ2-6
TGTGCCAGTAGTGACCGGGGTGGTGAAAAACTGTTTTTT | CASSDRGGEKLFF | NA | NA | TRBV19 | 13 | TRBJ1-4
TGCAGCGTTGGACTTTTGGTCGGAGAGACCCAGTACTTC | CSVGLLVGETQYF | NA | NA | TRBV29-1 | 13 | TRBJ2-5
TGTGCCAGCAGCGCGATACCCAGGGGAAATGAAGCTTTCTTT | CASSAIPRGNEAFF | NA | NA | TRBV5-6 | 14 | TRBJ1-1
TGCGCCAGCAGCCAAGCCACCTATAATTCACCCCTCCACTTT | CASSQATYNSPLHF | NA | NA | TRBV4-3 | 14 | TRBJ1-6
TGTGCCAGCAGCGACGCTGGGACGGTTAGCAATCAGCCCCAGCATTTT | CASSDAGTVSNQPQHF | NA | NA | TRBV7-8 | 16 | TRBJ1-5
TGTGCCAGCAGCACTCTAGCGGGAGTTGGCTACGAGCAGTACTTC | CASSTLAGVGYEQYF | once | TRBD2 | TRBV9 | 15 | TRBJ2-7
TGTGCCAGCAGCCCTCGGACTGGGGAAGCTTTCTTT | CASSPRTGEAFF | NA | NA | TRBV7-2 | 12 | TRBJ1-1
TGTGCCAGCAGTCTCCCAGGGGGAGGGAATGGCTACACCTTC | CASSLPGGGNGYTF | NA | TRBD1 | TRBV27 | 14 | TRBJ1-2
TGTGCCAGTAGTATAAGACGGGGTGAAGCTTTCTTT | CASSIRRGEAFF | once | NA | TRBV19 | 12 | TRBJ1-1
TGTGCCAGCAGCAAACAGTGGGGAAACTATGGCTACACCTTC | CASSKQWGNYGYTF | NA | NA | TRBV21-1 | 14 | TRBJ1-2
TGTGCCAGCAGTGAACCTCGGGACGCCTGGATTCACGAGCAGTACTTC | CASSEPRDAWIHEQYF | NA | NA | TRBV2 | 16 | TRBJ2-7
TGTGCCAGCAGCGGAGGACAGGGAATGGATGAGCAGTTCTTC | CASSGGQGMDEQFF | NA | TRBD1 | TRBV7-3 | 14 | TRBJ2-1
TGCACCAGCAGCCCGGGGTCGGCAGATACGCAGTATTTT | CTSSPGSADTQYF | NA | NA | TRBV5-1 | 13 | TRBJ2-3
TGTGCCAGCAGTTACCTCCCCGGGCAGGGGACGTGGGAGACCCAGTACTTC | CASSYLPGQGTWETQYF | NA | NA | TRBV28 | 17 | TRBJ2-5
TGTGCCAGCTCACCAATGGGGAGCTCCTACGAGCAGTACTTC | CASSPMGSSYEQYF | NA | NA | TRBV18 | 14 | TRBJ2-7
TGCGCCAGCAGCAGGGGGTCTTCTACCTACGAGCAGTACTTC | CASSRGSSTYEQYF | NA | NA | TRBV5-1 | 14 | TRBJ2-7
TGTGCCAGCAGTTACGGGGGGGGTAGCAATCAGCCCCAGCATTTT | CASSYGGGSNQPQHF | NA | NA | TRBV6-5 | 15 | TRBJ1-5
TGTGCCAGCAGCCCGGGACAGGATTATGGCTACACCTTC | CASSPGQDYGYTF | NA | TRBD1 | TRBV7-2 | 13 | TRBJ1-2
TGTGCCATAGTCGGGACAGGGTGGGAGACCCAGTACTTC | CAIVGTGWETQYF | NA | TRBD1 | TRBV2 | 13 | TRBJ2-5
TGTGCCAGCAGGGGACGGAACACTGAAGCTTTCTTT | CASRGRNTEAFF | NA | NA | TRBV6-4 | 12 | TRBJ1-1
TGTGCCATCAGTGCCCTCCCCGGCCGGGACAATGAGCAGTTCTTC | CAISALPGRDNEQFF | once | NA | TRBV10-3 | 15 | TRBJ2-1